The source of this TCR beta chain is a study of breast tumors, draining lymph nodes, adjacent tissues. Study-wide findings and caveats: Luminal-like breast cancer showed significantly higher tumor–nontumor repertoire similarity than basal-like.

Breast cancer patients provided tissue from their axillary draining lymph nodes. This clonotype was seen many times. The antigen is unknown. TCRdb reanalysed the multiplex PCR reads using MiXCR and keeps one entry per CDR3 protein. The table includes roughly 220,000 distinct CDR3 sequences, nearly 35% detected once. Trimming removed 1 base from V and 0 bases from J, with 4 bases in between. Germline CDR1 and CDR2: SGHRS and YFSETQ. This CDR3 has 14 amino acids. The origin of this receptor is a female donor with breast cancer. Some clones in this sample may be carry-over from other donors' samples. The genes are TRBV5-1 and TRBJ1-4, with D uncertain. The sequencing sample was made of axillary lymph node tissue. CDR3: CASSLSTTNEKLFF. The DNA of the CDR3 is TGCGCCAGCAGCTTGAGTACAACTAATGAAAAACTGTTTTTT.